Presented here are 15 T cell receptor beta chains from one specimen sequenced in a study of blood T cell repertoires in COVID-19 (dated by TCRdb to about 2020). The library was generated by the immunoSEQ multiplex PCR assay. TCRdb took over this immuneACCESS table, retaining in-frame rearrangements with V and J assigned. Such tables are incomplete; in checked studies, under half of the missing clones stem from an unresolved V gene, and the remainder is unexplained. For this sample there are roughly 500,000 clones; about 88% appear just once. Jointly, the top ten make up roughly 0.92% of the sample. Sequences were obtained from peripheral blood. All receptors come from a young man with COVID-19, enrolled during active disease.

This chain connects TRBV27 to TRBJ2-5; D is unresolved. This CDR3 region has 12 residues. V was shortened by 5 bases and J by 4 bases, with 8 bases between the two germline ends. Per the germline V gene, CDR1 is MNHEY and CDR2 is SMNVEV (reference sequence). The CDR3 DNA sequence: TGTGCCAGCAGTAACCGCAGAGAGACCCAGTACTTC. As protein: CASSNRRETQYF.

The chain recombines TRBV18 with TRBJ1-3; maybe TRBD1 (6 bases). Germline CDR1 reads KGHSH; CDR2 reads LQKENI. This CDR3 comprises 16 residues. V was clipped by 2 bases and J by 0 bases, with 11 bases between them. The CDR3 protein is CASSPSGAASGNTIYF. In DNA, the CDR3 is TGTGCCAGCTCACCATCAGGGGCGGCCTCTGGAAACACCATATATTTT.

The genes are TRBV6-4 and TRBJ2-3; no definite D call. V was shortened by 9 bases and J by 4 bases, with 17 bases between the two germline ends. Germline CDR1 is MRHNA and CDR2 is SNTAGT. The CDR3 runs to 14 residues. The CDR3 DNA is TGTGCCAGTGCTGCGCATTATGGGCCAGATACGCAGTATTTT. Protein product: CASAAHYGPDTQYF.

The chain combines TRBV11-2 with TRBJ2-2; weak D call: TRBD2 (5 bases). The CDR3 has 16 amino acids. The germline V and J ends were trimmed by 5 bases and 0 bases, with 13 bases remaining between them. Looked up from germline, CDR1 is SGHAT and CDR2 is FQNNGV. CDR3 residues: CASSPRTSPNTGELFF. The CDR3 DNA follows: TGTGCCAGCAGCCCGAGGACTTCACCGAACACCGGGGAGCTGTTTTTT.

The chain joins TRBV3-1 (or the pseudogene TRBV3-2) to TRBJ1-2; weak D call: TRBD1 (6 bases). The CDR3 is 14 residues long. Trimming cost V 5 bases and J 3 bases, with 13 bases left between them. CDR1 and CDR2 from the germline V gene are LGHDT and YNNKEL (reference sequence). The CDR3 sequence: CASSTQGSDYGYTF. The CDR3 bases are TGTGCCAGCAGCACCCAGGGGAGCGACTATGGCTACACCTTC.

For this clone: Other nucleotide sequences from this sample produce the same CDR3. V is TRBV5-1 and J is TRBJ2-1; weak D call: TRBD2 (5 bases). With 0 bases removed from V and 0 bases from J, the gap between germline ends came to 7 bases. Germline assignment: CDR1 SGHRS and CDR2 YFSETQ. This CDR3 contains 15 residues. The CDR3 protein is CASSLEAGSYNEQFF. The DNA of the CDR3 is TGCGCCAGCAGCTTGGAGGCGGGCTCCTACAATGAGCAGTTCTTC.

V usage is TRBV6-5 and J usage is TRBJ2-4; D gene unclear. Germline-derived CDR1 and CDR2 are MNHEY and SVGAGI. V was pared by 5 bases and J by 5 bases, with 10 bases between. The CDR3 contains 13 residues. The CDR3, as DNA: TGTGCCAGCAGTCCACCCGGAGAAAACATTCAGTACTTC. Amino acid sequence: CASSPPGENIQYF.

This clone was counted a single time. Written as DNA, the CDR3 is TGCGCCAGCGGGGGGCTAGCGGGGGAGCAAGAGACCCAGTACTTC. Translation: CASGGLAGEQETQYF. The rearrangement uses TRBV5-1 and TRBJ2-5; TRBD2 agrees at 10 bases. Germline-derived CDR1 and CDR2 are SGHRS and YFSETQ. This CDR3 is built from 15 residues. J was trimmed by 2 bases and V by 7 bases; bases with no gene match: 8. Variable domain in full (rest from reference TRBV5-1 and TRBJ2-5): KAGVTQTPRYLIKTRGQQVTLSCSPISGHRSVSWYQQTPGQGLQFLFEYFSETQRNKGNFPGRFSGRQFSNSRSEMNVSTLELGDSALYLCASGGLAGEQETQYFGPGTRLLVL.

V usage is TRBV5-6 and J usage is TRBJ2-1; 7 bases fit TRBD2. After removal of 2 bases from V and 6 bases from J, the junction contained 5 bases not matched to a gene. CDR3 length equals 14 residues. Looked up from germline, CDR1 is SGHDT and CDR2 is YYEEEE. DNA of the CDR3: TGTGCCAGCAGCTTTGGAGCGGGACCCAATGAGCAGTTCTTC. Its protein product is CASSFGAGPNEQFF.

The chain has TRBV2 and TRBJ2-2; D is possibly TRBD1 (5 bases). Germline V gives CDR1 SNHLY, CDR2 FYNNEI. The CDR3 runs 16 residues. Trimming shortened V by 5 bases and J by 0 bases, and 13 bases separated the two germline ends. The chain's CDR3 is CASSPTGISNTGELFF. CDR3 DNA: TGTGCCAGCAGTCCCACAGGAATATCGAACACCGGGGAGCTGTTTTTT.

This chain uses TRBV15 with TRBJ2-1; 7 bases are a match to TRBD2. Unmatched junction bases numbered 7, after V lost 4 bases and J lost 4 bases. The length of the CDR3 is 15 residues. The germline V gene has CDR1 LNHNV and CDR2 YYDKDF (reference sequence). The CDR3 loop is CATSTSWGGYNEQFF. Written as DNA, the CDR3 is TGTGCCACCAGCACCTCGTGGGGGGGGTACAATGAGCAGTTCTTC.

The V call is TRBV11-1, the J call TRBJ2-2, with 8 bases aligning to TRBD2. CDR3 size: 15 residues. The V segment lost 6 bases and the J segment 5 bases; nucleotides outside the gene matches: 8. Germline values: CDR1 SGHAT, CDR2 FQDESV (reference sequence). DNA for the CDR3: TGTGCCAGCAGACCGGGACTAGATAAGACCGGGGAGCTGTTTTTT. Amino acid sequence: CASRPGLDKTGELFF.

The CDR3 DNA reads as TGTGCCAGCACAGTCGGGACAGGGGGCTGGGAGCAGTACTTC. It is translated as CASTVGTGGWEQYF. The chain carries TRBV6-5 and TRBJ2-7, with 12 bases aligning to TRBD1. This CDR3 has 14 amino acids. Germline V gives CDR1 MNHEY, CDR2 SVGAGI. V lost 7 bases and J lost 7; bases outside the gene matches: 8.

The chain links TRBV5-1 to TRBJ2-5; D unclear. Germline CDR1 SGHRS, CDR2 YFSETQ. Trimming took 0 bases from V and 4 from J, leaving 13 bases between them. The CDR3 is made up of 15 amino acids. CDR3 in amino acids: CASSLASGQRETQYF. The CDR3 DNA reads as TGCGCCAGCAGCTTGGCCAGTGGGCAACGAGAGACCCAGTACTTC.

This clone appeared once. V is TRBV6-6 and J is TRBJ2-2; D gene uncertain. Per germline, CDR1 MNHNY and CDR2 SVGAGI (reference sequence). The CDR3 is 15 residues long. The ends were cut back, 0 bases at V and 0 bases at J, with 5 bases in the middle. CDR3 sequence: CASSYSFANTGELFF. For the CDR3, the DNA is TGTGCCAGCAGTTACTCGTTCGCGAACACCGGGGAGCTGTTTTTT.